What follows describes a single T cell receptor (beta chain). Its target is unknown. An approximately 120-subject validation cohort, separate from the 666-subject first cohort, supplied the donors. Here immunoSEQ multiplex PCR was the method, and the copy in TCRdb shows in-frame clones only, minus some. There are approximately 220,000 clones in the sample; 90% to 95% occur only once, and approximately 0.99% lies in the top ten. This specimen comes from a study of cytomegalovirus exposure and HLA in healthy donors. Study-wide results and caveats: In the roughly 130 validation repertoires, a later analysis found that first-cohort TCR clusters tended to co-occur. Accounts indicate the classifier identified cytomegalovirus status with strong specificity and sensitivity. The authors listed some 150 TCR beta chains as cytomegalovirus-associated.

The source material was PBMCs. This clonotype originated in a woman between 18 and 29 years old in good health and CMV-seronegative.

The chain's CDR3 is CASSPDWGGGRTEAFF. The CDR3 nucleotides are TGTGCCAGCAGTCCCGACTGGGGAGGGGGGAGGACTGAAGCTTTCTTT. This chain joins TRBV28 and TRBJ1-1; D may be TRBD1 (6 bases). V lost 5 bases and J lost 5, with 21 bases in between. The CDR3 spans 16 residues. Germline V gives CDR1 MDHEN, CDR2 SYDVKM.